This T cell receptor (beta chain) came from a study of Ad26.COV2.S vaccination and SARS-CoV-2 variants. TCRdb's table, derived via immunoSEQ multiplex PCR, lists solely in-frame clones and lacks some. This sample has roughly 300,000 clones, with about nine tenths found just once. Findings and caveats of the study: Overall T cell responses may have been underestimated by the analyses of TCR breadth and depth.

V lost 1 base to trimming and J lost 4 bases, with 2 bases between them. CDR1 is MNHNS and CDR2 is SASEGT in the germline V gene. This CDR3 is built from 11 residues. The treatment is: 15 to 20 received Ad26.COV2.S at low or high dose, single or two shots; roughly five received placebo; per-sample allocation not given. Collection of the samples took place on day 63 after the first injection of vaccine or placebo. As for this clone: Antigen: not known. Other DNA sequences in the sample encode the same CDR3.

The V call is TRBV6-1, the J call TRBJ2-7; D is unclear. Source: peripheral blood, taken in a trial of Ad26.COV2.S vaccine versus placebo. The TCR sequence derives from a person aged 18-65 years who received the Ad26.COV2.S COVID-19 vaccine or a placebo. Here the CDR3 DNA reads TGTGCCAGCAGTGAAGGGTACGAGCAGTACTTC. As protein: CASSEGYEQYF.